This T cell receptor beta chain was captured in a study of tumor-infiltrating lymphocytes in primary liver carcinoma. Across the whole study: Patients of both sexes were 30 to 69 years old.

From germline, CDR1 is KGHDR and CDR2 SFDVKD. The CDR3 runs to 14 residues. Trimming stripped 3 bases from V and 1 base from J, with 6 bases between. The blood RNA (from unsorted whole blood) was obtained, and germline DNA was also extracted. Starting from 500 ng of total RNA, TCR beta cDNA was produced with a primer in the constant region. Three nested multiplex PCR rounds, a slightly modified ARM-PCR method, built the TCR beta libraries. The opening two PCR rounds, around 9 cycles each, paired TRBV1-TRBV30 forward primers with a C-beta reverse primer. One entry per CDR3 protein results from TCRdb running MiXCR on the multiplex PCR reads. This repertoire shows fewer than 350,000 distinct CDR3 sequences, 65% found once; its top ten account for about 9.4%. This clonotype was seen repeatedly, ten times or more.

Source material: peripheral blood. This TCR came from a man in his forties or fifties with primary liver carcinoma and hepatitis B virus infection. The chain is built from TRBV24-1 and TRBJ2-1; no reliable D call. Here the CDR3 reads CATSDRYSYNEQFF. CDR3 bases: TGTGCCACCAGTGATCGCTATTCCTACAATGAGCAGTTCTTC.